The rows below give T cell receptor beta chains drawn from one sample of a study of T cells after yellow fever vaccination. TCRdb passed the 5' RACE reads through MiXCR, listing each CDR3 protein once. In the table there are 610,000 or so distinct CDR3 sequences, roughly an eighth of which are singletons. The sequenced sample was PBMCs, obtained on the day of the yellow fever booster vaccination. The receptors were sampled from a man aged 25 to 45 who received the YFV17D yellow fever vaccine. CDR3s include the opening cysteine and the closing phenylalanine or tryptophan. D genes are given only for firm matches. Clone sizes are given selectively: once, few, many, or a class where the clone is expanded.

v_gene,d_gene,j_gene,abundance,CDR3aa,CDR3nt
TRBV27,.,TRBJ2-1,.,CASKIHALGEQFF,TGTGCCAGCAAGATACACGCACTGGGTGAGCAGTTCTTC
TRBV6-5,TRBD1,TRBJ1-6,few,CASSSLRDRRNSPLHF,TGTGCCAGCAGTAGTCTCCGGGACAGGAGAAATTCACCCCTCCACTTT
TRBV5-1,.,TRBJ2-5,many,CASSLGTSETQYF,TGCGCCAGCAGCTTGGGGACTTCAGAGACCCAGTACTTC
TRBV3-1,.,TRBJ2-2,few,CASSQVVTGELFF,TGTGCCAGCAGCCAAGTGGTCACCGGGGAGCTGTTTTTT
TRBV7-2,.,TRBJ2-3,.,CASSPLRGPDTQYF,TGTGCCAGCAGCCCCCTGAGAGGTCCAGATACGCAGTATTTT
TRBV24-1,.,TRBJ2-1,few,CATSDPLTDYNEQFF,TGTGCCACCAGTGACCCTTTGACAGATTACAATGAGCAGTTCTTC
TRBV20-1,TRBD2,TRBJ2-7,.,CSANPLAGDYEQYF,TGCAGTGCTAACCCACTAGCGGGAGACTACGAGCAGTACTTC
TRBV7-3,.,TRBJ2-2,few,CASTMGPNTGELFF,TGTGCCAGCACCATGGGGCCGAACACCGGGGAGCTGTTTTTT
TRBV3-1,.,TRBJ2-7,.,CASSPLGGDWTYEQYF,TGTGCCAGCAGTCCCCTCGGAGGGGACTGGACCTACGAGCAGTACTTC
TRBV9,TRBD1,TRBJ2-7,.,CASSPGDRGYNEQYF,TGTGCCAGCAGCCCCGGGGACAGGGGGTATAACGAGCAGTACTTC
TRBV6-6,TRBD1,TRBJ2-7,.,CASDRQGNYEQYF,TGTGCCAGCGACCGACAGGGGAATTACGAGCAGTACTTC
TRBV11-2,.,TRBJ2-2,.,CASSRAGPGELFF,TGTGCCAGCAGTAGAGCGGGCCCCGGGGAGCTGTTTTTT
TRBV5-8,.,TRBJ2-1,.,CASSRIAASYNEQFF,TGTGCCAGCAGCCGGATAGCGGCCTCCTACAATGAGCAGTTCTTC
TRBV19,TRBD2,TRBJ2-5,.,CASRISTGGLETQYF,TGTGCCAGTAGAATTTCGACGGGAGGGTTGGAGACCCAGTACTTC
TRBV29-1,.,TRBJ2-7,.,CSTRVSGEQYF,TGCAGCACGCGGGTGTCGGGGGAGCAGTACTTC
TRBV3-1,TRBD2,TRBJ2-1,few,CASSQEGLAGPNEQFF,TGTGCCAGCAGCCAAGAGGGACTAGCGGGGCCGAATGAGCAGTTCTTC
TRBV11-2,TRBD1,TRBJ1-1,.,CASSPGETGRTEAFF,TGTGCCAGCAGCCCAGGCGAGACAGGGCGCACTGAAGCTTTCTTT
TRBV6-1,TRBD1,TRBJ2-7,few,CASRRFSGTGSYEQYF,TGTGCCAGCAGACGATTCTCCGGGACAGGGTCCTACGAGCAGTACTTC
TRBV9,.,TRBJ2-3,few,CASSVDSSHSLTDTQYF,TGTGCCAGCAGCGTAGACAGCTCTCATTCACTCACAGATACGCAGTATTTT
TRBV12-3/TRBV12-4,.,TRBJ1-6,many,CASSSQNSPLHF,TGTGCCAGCAGTTCTCAAAATTCACCCCTCCACTTT
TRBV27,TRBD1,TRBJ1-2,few,CASSQTGSYGYTF,TGTGCCAGCAGCCAGACAGGGAGCTATGGCTACACCTTC
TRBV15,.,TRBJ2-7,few,CATSSAHAQYF,TGTGCCACCAGCAGCGCCCACGCGCAGTACTTC
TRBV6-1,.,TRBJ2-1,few,CASTYGLAGKGEQFF,TGTGCCAGCACCTACGGCCTGGCGGGGAAGGGTGAGCAGTTCTTC
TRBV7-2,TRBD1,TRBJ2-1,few,CASNLQGLKQFF,TGTGCCAGCAACCTACAGGGGTTAAAGCAGTTCTTC
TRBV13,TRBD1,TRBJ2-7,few,CASSLGWGQGGDEQYF,TGTGCCAGCAGCTTAGGATGGGGACAGGGGGGAGACGAGCAGTACTTC
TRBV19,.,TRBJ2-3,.,CASSRESGWGTQYF,TGTGCCAGTAGCCGAGAATCAGGGTGGGGTACGCAGTATTTT
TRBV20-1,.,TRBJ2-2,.,CSARGWGPNDGELFF,TGCAGTGCTAGAGGATGGGGGCCGAACGACGGGGAGCTGTTTTTT
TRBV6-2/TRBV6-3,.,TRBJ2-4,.,CASSYDKNIQYF,TGTGCCAGCAGTTACGACAAAAACATTCAGTACTTC
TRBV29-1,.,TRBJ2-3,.,CSVLRVGGTDTQYF,TGCAGCGTCCTTCGGGTGGGGGGAACAGATACGCAGTATTTT
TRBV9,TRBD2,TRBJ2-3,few,CASSFSSGSADTQYF,TGTGCCAGCAGCTTCTCAAGCGGGAGCGCAGATACGCAGTATTTT
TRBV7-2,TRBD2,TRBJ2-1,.,CASRPGTSGNHYNEQFF,TGTGCCAGCAGACCCGGGACTAGCGGGAACCATTACAATGAGCAGTTCTTC
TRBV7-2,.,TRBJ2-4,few,CASSLVGKTKNIQYF,TGTGCCAGCAGCTTAGTCGGGAAAACCAAAAACATTCAGTACTTC
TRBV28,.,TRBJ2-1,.,CASSLTGTAIVF,TGTGCCAGCAGTTTAACCGGGACCGCCATCGTCTTC
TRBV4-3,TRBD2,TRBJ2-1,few,CASSQDGPSGSVNEQFF,TGCGCCAGCAGCCAAGATGGGCCTAGCGGGAGTGTGAATGAGCAGTTCTTC
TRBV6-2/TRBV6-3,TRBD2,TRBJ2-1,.,CASSYTSGRASGGYNEQFF,TGTGCCAGCAGTTACACTAGCGGGAGGGCTTCAGGGGGCTACAATGAGCAGTTCTTC
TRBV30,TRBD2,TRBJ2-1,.,CAWMRGTSGIDEQFF,TGTGCCTGGATGAGGGGGACTAGCGGGATCGATGAGCAGTTCTTC
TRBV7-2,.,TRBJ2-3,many,CASSSWGRDTDTQYF,TGTGCCAGCAGCTCGTGGGGCAGGGACACAGATACGCAGTATTTT
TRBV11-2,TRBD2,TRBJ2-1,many,CASSSAGTSGRGSSYNEQFF,TGTGCCAGCAGCTCGGCCGGGACTAGCGGGAGGGGTAGCTCCTACAATGAGCAGTTCTTC
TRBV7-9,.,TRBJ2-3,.,CASSPNRAGTQYF,TGTGCCAGCAGCCCAAACAGGGCAGGTACGCAGTATTTT
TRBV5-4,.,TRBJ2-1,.,CASSPGTTHNEQFF,TGTGCCAGCAGCCCAGGGACAACCCACAATGAGCAGTTCTTC
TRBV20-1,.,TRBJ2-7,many,CSASRSYEQYF,TGCAGTGCTAGCCGGAGTTACGAGCAGTACTTC
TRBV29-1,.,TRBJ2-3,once,CSVEFRARDTQYF,TGCAGCGTTGAATTCCGGGCCCGGGATACGCAGTATTTT
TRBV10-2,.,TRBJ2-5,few,CASSEKYRGQETQYF,TGCGCCAGCAGTGAGAAATATCGCGGACAAGAGACCCAGTACTTC
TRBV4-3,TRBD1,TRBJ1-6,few,CASSQEVTGGNSPLHF,TGCGCCAGCAGCCAAGAAGTCACAGGGGGCAATTCACCCCTCCACTTT
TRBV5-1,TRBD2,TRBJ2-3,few,CASSSRGTSGDTQYF,TGCGCCAGCAGCTCCAGGGGTACTAGCGGAGATACGCAGTATTTT
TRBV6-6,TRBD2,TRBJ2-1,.,CATRAGGPNEQFF,TGTGCCACCCGGGCGGGAGGGCCGAATGAGCAGTTCTTC
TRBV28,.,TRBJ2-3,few,CASSPPFLSTDTQYF,TGTGCCAGCAGCCCCCCGTTCCTAAGCACAGATACGCAGTATTTT
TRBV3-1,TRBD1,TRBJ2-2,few,CASSQAATGLTGELFF,TGTGCCAGCAGCCAGGCCGCGACAGGGCTGACCGGGGAGCTGTTTTTT